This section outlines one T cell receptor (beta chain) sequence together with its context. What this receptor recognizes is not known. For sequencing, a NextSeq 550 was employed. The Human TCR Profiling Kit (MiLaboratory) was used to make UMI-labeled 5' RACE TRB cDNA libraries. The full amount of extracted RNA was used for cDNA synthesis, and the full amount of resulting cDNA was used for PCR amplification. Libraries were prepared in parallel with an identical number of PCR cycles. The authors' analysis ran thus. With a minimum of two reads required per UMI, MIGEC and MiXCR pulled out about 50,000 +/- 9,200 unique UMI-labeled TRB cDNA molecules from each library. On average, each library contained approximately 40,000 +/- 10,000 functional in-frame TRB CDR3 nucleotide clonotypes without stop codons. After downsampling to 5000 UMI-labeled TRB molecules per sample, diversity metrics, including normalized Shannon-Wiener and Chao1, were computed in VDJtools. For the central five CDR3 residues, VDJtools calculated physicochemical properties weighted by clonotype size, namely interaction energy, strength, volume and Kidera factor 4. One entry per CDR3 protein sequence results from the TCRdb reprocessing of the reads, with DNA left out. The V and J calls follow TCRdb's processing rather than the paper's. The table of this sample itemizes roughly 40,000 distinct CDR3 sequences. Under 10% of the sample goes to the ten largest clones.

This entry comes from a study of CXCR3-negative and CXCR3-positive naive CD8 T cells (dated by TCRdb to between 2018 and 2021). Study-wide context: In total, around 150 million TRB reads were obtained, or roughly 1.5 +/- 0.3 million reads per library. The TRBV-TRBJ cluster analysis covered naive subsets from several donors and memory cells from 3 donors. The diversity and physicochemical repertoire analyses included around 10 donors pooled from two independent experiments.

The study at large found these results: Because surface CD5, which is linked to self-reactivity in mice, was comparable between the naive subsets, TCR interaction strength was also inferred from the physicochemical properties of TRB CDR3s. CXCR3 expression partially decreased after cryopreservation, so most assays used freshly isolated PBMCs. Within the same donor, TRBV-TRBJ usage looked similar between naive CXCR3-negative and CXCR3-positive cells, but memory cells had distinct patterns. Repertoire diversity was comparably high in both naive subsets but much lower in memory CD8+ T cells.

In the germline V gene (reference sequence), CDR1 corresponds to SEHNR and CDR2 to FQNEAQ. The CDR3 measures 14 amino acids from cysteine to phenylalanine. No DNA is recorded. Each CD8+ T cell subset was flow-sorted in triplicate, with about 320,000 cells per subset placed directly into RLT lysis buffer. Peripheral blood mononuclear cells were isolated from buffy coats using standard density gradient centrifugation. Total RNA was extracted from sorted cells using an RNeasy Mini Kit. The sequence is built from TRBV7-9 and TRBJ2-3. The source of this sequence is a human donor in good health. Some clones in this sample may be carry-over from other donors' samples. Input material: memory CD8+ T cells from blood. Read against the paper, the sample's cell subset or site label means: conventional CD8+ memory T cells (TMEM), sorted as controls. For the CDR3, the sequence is CASSFAGYTDTQYF.